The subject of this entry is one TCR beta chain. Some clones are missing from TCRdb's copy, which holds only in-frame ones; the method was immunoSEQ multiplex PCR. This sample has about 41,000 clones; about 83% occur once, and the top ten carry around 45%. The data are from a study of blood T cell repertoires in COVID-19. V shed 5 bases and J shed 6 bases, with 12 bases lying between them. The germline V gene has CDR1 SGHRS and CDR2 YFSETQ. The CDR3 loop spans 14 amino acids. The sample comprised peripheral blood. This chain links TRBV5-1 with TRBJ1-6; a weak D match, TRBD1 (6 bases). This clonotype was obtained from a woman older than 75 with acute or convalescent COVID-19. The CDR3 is CASSSGTLNSPLHF. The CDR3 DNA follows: TGCGCCAGCAGTTCCGGGACACTTAATTCACCCCTCCACTTT.